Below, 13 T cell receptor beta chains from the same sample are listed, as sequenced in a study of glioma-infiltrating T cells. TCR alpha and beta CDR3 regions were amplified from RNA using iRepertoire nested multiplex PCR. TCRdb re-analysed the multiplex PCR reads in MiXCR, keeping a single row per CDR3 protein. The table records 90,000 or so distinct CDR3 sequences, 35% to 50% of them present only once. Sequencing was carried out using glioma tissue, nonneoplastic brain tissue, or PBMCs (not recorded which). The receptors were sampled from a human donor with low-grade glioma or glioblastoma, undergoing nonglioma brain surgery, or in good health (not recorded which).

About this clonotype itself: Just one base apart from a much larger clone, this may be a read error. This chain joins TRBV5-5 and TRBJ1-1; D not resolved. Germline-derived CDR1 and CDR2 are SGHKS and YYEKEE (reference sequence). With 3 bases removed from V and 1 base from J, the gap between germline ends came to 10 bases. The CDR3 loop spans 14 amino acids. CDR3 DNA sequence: TGTGCCAGCAGCTCTGATACAACGAACACTGAAGCTTTCTTT. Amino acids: CASSSDTTNTEAFF.

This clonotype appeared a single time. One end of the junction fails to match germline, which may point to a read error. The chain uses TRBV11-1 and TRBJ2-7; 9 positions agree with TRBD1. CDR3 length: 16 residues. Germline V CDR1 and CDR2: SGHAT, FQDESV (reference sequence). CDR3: CASSSSPGQGLHEQYF. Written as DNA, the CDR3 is TGCGCCAGCAGTTCCTCACCGGGACAGGGCTTACACGAGCAGTACTTC.

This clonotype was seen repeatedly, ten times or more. As DNA, the CDR3 is TGTGCCACCTCGGGCTACAATGAGCAGTTCTTC. Translated, it gives CATSGYNEQFF. V is TRBV24-1 and J is TRBJ2-1; D is uncertain. Germline CDR1 and CDR2: KGHDR and SFDVKD. Trimming cost V 9 bases and J 3 bases, with 5 bases left between them. The CDR3 has 11 amino acids.

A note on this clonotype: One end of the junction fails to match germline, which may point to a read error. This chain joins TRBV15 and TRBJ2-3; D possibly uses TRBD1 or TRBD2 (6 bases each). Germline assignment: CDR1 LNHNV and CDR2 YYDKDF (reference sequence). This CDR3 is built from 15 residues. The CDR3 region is CATSRKRGPTDTQYF. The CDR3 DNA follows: TGTGCCACCAGCAGGAAACGGGGGCCCACAGATACGCAGTATTTC.

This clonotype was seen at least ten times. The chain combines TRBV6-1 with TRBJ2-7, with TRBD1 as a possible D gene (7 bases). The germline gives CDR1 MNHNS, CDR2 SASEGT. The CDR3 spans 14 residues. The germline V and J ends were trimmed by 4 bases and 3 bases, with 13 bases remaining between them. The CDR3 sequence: CASSAPGGGYEQYF. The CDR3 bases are TGTGCCAGCAGTGCCCCAGGGGGAGGCTACGAGCAGTACTTC.

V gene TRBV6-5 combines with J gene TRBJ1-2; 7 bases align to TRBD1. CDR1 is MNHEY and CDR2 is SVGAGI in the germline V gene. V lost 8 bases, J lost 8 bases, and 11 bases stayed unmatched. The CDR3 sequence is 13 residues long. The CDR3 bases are TGTGCCAGCCGAGGGGGACAGTACCGCGGCTACACCTTC. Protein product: CASRGGQYRGYTF.

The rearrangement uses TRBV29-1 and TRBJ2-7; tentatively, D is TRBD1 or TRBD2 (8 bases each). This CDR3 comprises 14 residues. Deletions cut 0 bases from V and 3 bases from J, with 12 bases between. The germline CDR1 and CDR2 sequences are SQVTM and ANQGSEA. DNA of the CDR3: TGCAGCGTTGAAGATAGCGGGACAGGCTACGAGCAGTACTTC. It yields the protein CSVEDSGTGYEQYF.

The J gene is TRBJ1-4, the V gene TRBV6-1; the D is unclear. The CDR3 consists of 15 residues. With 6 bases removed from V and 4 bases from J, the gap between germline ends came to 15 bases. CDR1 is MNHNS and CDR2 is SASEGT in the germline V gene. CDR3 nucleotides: TGTGCCAGCAGAAACCGGGGAAGACTTAATGAAAAACTGTTTTTT. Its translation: CASRNRGRLNEKLFF.

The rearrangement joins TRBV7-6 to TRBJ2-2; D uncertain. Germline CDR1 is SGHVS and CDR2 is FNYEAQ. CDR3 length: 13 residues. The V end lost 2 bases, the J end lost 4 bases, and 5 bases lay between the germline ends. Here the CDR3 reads CASSLNTTGELFF. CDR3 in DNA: TGTGCCAGCAGCTTAAATACCACCGGGGAGCTGTTTTTT. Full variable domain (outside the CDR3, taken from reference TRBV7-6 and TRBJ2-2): GAGVSQSPRYKVTKRGQDVALRCDPISGHVSLYWYRQALGQGPEFLTYFNYEAQQDKSGLPNDRFSAERPEGSISTLTIQRTEQRDSAMYRCASSLNTTGELFFGEGSRLTVL.

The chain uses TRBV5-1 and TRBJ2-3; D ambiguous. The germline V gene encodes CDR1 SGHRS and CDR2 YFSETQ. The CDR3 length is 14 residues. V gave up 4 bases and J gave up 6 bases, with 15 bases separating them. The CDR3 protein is CASSLWDNQDTQYF. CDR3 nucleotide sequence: TGCGCCAGCAGCCTTTGGGATAATCAGGATACGCAGTATTTT.

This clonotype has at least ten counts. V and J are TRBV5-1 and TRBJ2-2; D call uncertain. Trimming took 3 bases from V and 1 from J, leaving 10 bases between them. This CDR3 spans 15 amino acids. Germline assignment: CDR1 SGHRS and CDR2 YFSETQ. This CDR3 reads CASSSISGNTGELFF. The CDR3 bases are TGCGCCAGCAGCTCCATATCAGGGAACACCGGGGAGCTGTTTTTT.

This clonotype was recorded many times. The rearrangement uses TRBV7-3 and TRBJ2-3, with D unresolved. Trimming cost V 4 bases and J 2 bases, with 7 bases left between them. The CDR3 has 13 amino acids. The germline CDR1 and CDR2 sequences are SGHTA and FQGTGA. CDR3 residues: CASSSGPTDTQYF. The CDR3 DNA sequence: TGTGCCAGCAGCTCCGGACCCACAGATACGCAGTATTTT.

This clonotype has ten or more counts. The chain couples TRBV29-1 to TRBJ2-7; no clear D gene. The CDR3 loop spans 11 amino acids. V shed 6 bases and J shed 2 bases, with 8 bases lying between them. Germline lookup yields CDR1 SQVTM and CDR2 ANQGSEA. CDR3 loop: CSVRRTYEQYF. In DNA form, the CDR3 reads TGCAGCGTGCGGAGAACCTACGAGCAGTACTTC.